A selection of T cell receptor beta chains follows, all from one sample in a study of molecular identifiers for immune sequencing clone quantification. TCRdb passed the PCR reads through MiXCR, listing each CDR3 protein once. The sample includes about 630,000 distinct CDR3 sequences, 25% of them seen just once. The sample was naive CD8+ T cells from blood, with Jurkat cell RNA spiked in. The receptors shown here come from a human donor in good health. Some libraries in this study had Jurkat cell RNA spiked in. CDR3s include the opening cysteine and the closing phenylalanine or tryptophan. Fields, in order: D gene, clone size, J gene, V gene, CDR3 DNA, CDR3 protein. A D gene is named only where the DNA matches it firmly. For some rows the clone size is stated as once, few or many, or as a class when expanded; others skip it.

d_gene: .; abundance: many; j_gene: TRBJ2-3; v_gene: TRBV28; CDR3nt: TGTGCCAGCAGTCACGGGACTAGCACAGATACGCAGTATTTT; CDR3aa: CASSHGTSTDTQYF
d_gene: .; abundance: few; j_gene: TRBJ1-5; v_gene: TRBV27; CDR3nt: TGTGCCAGGTATGTGCCCATGGGGACGGGCAATCAGCCCCAGCATTTT; CDR3aa: CARYVPMGTGNQPQHF
d_gene: .; abundance: many; j_gene: TRBJ2-7; v_gene: TRBV4-3; CDR3nt: TGCGCCAGCAGCCAAGATATGCAGGGCTACGAGCAGTACTTC; CDR3aa: CASSQDMQGYEQYF
d_gene: TRBD1; abundance: few; j_gene: TRBJ2-1; v_gene: TRBV7-2; CDR3nt: TGTGCCAGCAGCCCCTGGGACAGTCACAATGAGCAGTTCTTC; CDR3aa: CASSPWDSHNEQFF
d_gene: TRBD1; abundance: many; j_gene: TRBJ2-4; v_gene: TRBV5-1; CDR3nt: TGCGCCAGCAGCCCCGTGACAGGGTCAGAAAACATTCAGTACTTC; CDR3aa: CASSPVTGSENIQYF
d_gene: TRBD2; abundance: .; j_gene: TRBJ2-1; v_gene: TRBV7-9; CDR3nt: TGTGCCAGCAGCTCGCGGGAGGCCCTCTACAATGAGCAGTTCTTC; CDR3aa: CASSSREALYNEQFF
d_gene: .; abundance: .; j_gene: TRBJ1-5; v_gene: TRBV4-3; CDR3nt: TGCGCCAGCAGCCAAGATCGACAATTCAATCAGCCCCAGCATTTT; CDR3aa: CASSQDRQFNQPQHF
d_gene: .; abundance: many; j_gene: TRBJ2-3; v_gene: TRBV27; CDR3nt: TGTGCCAGCAGTGCTCTAGCTGATACGCAGTATTTT; CDR3aa: CASSALADTQYF
d_gene: .; abundance: few; j_gene: TRBJ2-2; v_gene: TRBV19; CDR3nt: TGTGCCAGTGGGACCGCCGGGGAGCTGTTTTTT; CDR3aa: CASGTAGELFF
d_gene: TRBD1; abundance: .; j_gene: TRBJ2-3; v_gene: TRBV2; CDR3nt: TGTGCCAGCAGGGTTGCAGGGGGAACAGATACGCAGTATTTT; CDR3aa: CASRVAGGTDTQYF
d_gene: .; abundance: .; j_gene: TRBJ1-1; v_gene: TRBV20-1; CDR3nt: TGCAGTGCTAGAGAGGGGTGGCACCTGAACACTGAAGCTTTCTTT; CDR3aa: CSAREGWHLNTEAFF